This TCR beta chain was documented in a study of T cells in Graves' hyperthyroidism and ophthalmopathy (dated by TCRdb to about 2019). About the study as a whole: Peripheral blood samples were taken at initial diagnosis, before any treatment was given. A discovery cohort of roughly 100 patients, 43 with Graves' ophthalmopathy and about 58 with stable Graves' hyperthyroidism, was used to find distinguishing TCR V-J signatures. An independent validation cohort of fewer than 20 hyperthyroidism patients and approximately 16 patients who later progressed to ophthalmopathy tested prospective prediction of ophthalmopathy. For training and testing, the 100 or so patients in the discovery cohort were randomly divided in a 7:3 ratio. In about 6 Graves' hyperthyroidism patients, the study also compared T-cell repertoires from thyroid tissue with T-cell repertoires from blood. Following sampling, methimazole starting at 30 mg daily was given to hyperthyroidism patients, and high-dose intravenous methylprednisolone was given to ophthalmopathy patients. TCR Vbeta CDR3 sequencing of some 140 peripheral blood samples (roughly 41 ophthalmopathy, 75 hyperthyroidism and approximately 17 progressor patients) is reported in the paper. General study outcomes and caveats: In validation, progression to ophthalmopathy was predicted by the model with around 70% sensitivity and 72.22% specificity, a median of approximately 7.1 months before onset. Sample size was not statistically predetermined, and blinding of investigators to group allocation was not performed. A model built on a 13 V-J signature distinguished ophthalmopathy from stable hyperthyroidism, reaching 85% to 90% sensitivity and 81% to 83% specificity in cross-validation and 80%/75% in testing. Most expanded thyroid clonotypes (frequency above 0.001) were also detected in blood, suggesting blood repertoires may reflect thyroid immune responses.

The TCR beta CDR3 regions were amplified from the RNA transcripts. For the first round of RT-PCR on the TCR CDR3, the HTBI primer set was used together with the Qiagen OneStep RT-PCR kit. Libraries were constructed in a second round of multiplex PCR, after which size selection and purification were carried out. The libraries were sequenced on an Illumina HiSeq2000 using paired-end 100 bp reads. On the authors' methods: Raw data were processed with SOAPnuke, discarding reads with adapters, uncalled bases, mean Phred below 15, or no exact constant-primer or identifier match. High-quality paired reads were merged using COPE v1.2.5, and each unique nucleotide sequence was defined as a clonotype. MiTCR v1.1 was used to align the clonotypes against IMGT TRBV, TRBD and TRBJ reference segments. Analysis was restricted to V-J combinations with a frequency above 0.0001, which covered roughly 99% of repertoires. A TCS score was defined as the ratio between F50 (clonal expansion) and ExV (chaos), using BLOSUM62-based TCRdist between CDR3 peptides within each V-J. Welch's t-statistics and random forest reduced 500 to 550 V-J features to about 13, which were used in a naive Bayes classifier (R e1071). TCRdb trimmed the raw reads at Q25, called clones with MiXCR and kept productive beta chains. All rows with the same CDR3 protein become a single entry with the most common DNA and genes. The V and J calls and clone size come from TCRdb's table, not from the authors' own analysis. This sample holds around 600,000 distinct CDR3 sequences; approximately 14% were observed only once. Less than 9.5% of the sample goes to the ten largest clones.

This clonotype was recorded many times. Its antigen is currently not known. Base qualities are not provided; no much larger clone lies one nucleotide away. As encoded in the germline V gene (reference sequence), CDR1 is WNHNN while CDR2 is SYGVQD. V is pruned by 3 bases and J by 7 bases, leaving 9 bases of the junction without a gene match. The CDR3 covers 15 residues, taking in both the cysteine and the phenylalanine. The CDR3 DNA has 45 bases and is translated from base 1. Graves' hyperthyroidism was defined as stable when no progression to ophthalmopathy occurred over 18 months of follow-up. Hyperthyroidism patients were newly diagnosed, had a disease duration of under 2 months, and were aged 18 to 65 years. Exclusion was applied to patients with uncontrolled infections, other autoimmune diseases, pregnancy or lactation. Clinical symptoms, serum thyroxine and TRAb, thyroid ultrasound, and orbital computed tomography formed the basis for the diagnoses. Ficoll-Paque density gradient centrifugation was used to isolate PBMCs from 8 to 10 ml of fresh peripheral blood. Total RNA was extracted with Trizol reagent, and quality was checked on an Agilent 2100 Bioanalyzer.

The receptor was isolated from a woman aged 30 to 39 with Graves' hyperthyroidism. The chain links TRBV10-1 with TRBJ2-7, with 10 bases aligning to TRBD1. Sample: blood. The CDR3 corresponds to CASSDPGTGASEQYF. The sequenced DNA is TGCGCCAGCAGTGATCCCGGGACAGGGGCGAGTGAGCAGTACTTC.